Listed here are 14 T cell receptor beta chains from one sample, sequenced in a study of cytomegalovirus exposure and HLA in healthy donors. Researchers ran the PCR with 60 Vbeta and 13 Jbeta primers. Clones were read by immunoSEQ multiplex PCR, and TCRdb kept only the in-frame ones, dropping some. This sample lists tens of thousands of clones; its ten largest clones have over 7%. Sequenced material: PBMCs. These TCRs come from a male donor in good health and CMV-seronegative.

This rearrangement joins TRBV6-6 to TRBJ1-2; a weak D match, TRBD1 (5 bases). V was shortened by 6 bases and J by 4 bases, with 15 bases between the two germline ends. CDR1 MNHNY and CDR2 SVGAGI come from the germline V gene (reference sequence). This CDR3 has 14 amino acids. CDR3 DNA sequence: TGTGCCAGCAGCTTACTGGGGGGTAGCTATGGCTACACCTTC. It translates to CASSLLGGSYGYTF.

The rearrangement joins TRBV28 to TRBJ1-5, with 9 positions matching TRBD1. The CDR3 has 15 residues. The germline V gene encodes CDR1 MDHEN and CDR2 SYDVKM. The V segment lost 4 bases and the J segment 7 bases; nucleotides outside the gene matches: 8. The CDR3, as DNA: TGTGCCAGCAGTTCGAGCCACAGGGGGCAACAGCCCCAGCATTTT. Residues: CASSSSHRGQQPQHF. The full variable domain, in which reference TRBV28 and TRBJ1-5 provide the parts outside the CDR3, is DVKVTQSSRYLVKRTGEKVFLECVQDMDHENMFWYRQDPGLGLRLIYFSYDVKMKEKGDIPEGYSVSREKKERFSLILESASTNQTSMYLCASSSSHRGQQPQHFGDGTRLSIL.

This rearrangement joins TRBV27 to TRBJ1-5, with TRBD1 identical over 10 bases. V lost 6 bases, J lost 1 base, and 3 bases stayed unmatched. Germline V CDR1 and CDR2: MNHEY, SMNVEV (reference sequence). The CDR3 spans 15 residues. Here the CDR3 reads CASSPGQGSNQPQHF. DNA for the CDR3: TGTGCCAGCAGCCCGGGACAGGGGAGCAATCAGCCCCAGCATTTT.

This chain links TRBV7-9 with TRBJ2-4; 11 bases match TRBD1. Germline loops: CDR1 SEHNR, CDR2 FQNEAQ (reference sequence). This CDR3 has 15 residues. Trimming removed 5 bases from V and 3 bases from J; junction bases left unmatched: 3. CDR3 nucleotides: TGTGCCAGCAGCCCTGGGACAGGGGGCAAAAACATTCAGTACTTC. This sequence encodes CASSPGTGGKNIQYF.

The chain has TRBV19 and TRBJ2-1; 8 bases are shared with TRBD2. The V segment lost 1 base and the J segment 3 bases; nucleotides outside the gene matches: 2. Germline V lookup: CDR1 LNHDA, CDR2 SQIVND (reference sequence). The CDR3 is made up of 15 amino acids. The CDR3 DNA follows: TGTGCCAGTAGTATAGCGGGAGGGGTCTACAATGAGCAGTTCTTC. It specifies CASSIAGGVYNEQFF.

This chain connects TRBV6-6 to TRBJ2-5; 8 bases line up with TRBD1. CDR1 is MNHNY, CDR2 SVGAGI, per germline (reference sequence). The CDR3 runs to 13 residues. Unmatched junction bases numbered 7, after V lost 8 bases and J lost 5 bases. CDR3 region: CASGTGGDETQYF. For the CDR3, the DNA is TGTGCCAGCGGAACAGGGGGTGACGAGACCCAGTACTTC.

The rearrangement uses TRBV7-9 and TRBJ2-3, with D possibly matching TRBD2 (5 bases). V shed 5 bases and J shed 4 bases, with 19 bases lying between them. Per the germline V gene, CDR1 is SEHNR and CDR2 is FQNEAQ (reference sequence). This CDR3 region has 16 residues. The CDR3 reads CASSKGLVGAADTQYF. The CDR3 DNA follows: TGTGCCAGCAGCAAGGGTCTAGTGGGAGCCGCAGATACGCAGTATTTT.

For the CDR3, the DNA is TGTGCCAGCGGCGGTACCGAGACCGGGGAGCTGTTTTTT. It specifies CASGGTETGELFF. The V and J genes are TRBV6-6 and TRBJ2-2; D is uncertain. The ends were cut back, 8 bases at V and 5 bases at J, with 12 bases in the middle. Germline V gene data show CDR1 as MNHNY and CDR2 as SVGAGI (reference sequence). The CDR3 is 13 residues long.

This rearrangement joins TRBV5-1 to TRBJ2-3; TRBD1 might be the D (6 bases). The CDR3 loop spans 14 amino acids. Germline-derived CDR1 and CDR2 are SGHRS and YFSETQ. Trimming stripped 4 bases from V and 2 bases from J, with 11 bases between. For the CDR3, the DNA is TGCGCCAGCAGCGAAAGGACAGTCACAGATACGCAGTATTTT. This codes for CASSERTVTDTQYF.

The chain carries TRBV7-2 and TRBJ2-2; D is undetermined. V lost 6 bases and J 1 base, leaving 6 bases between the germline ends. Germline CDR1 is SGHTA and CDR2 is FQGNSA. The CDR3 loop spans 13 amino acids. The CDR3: CASSLRNTGELFF. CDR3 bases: TGTGCCAGCAGTTTGCGGAACACCGGGGAGCTGTTTTTT.

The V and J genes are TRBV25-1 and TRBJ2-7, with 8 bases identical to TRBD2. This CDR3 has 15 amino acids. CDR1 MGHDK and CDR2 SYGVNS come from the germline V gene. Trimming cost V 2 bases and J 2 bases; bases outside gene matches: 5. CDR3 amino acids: CASSEVGAGAYEQYF. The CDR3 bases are TGTGCCAGCAGTGAAGTAGGAGCGGGGGCCTACGAGCAGTACTTC.

The CDR3 region is CASRPGTFDTGELFF. The CDR3 nucleotides read TGTGCCAGCAGGCCCGGGACATTCGACACCGGGGAGCTGTTTTTT. V and J are TRBV27 and TRBJ2-2; TRBD1 is a possible D gene (6 bases). Trimming pared 6 bases from V and 3 bases from J, leaving 14 bases between. The CDR3 has 15 amino acids. Germline V gene lookup returns CDR1 MNHEY and CDR2 SMNVEV (reference sequence).

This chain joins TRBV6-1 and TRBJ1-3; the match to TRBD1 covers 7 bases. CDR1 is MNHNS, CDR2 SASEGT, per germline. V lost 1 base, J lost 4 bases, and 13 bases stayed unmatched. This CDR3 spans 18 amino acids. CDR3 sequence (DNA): TGTGCCAGCAGTGAAGACTTCTTTAAGGGGGCGCAGGGAAACACCATATATTTT. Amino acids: CASSEDFFKGAQGNTIYF.

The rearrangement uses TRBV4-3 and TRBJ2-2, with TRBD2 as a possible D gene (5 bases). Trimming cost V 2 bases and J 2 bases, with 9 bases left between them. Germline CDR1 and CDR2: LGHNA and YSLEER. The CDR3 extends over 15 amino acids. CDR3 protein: CASSQNGLNTGELFF. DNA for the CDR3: TGCGCCAGCAGCCAAAACGGACTTAACACCGGGGAGCTGTTTTTT.